These 10 T cell receptor beta chains were sequenced from one sample in a study of blood T cell repertoires in COVID-19. Sequencing was performed with immunoSEQ multiplex PCR; in TCRdb, only in-frame clones are kept and a portion is missing. Among over 90,000 clones listed, roughly 92% were seen once. Sequencing was performed on peripheral blood. These receptors all stem from a woman aged 45 to 65 with COVID-19, enrolled during active disease.

This clone appeared a single time. J is TRBJ2-3 and V is TRBV18, with 9 bases that match TRBD2. Losses at the gene ends were 3 bases for V and 2 bases for J; bases not matched to a gene: 3. CDR3 size: 15 residues. The germline CDR1 and CDR2 sequences are KGHSH and LQKENI. In nucleotides, the CDR3 is TGTGCCAGCTCACCGTTAGCGGGGGCCACAGATACGCAGTATTTT. Encoded protein: CASSPLAGATDTQYF.

The V call is TRBV28, the J call TRBJ1-5; 8 bases align to TRBD1. After removal of 6 bases from V and 3 bases from J, the junction contained 10 bases not matched to a gene. The CDR3 contains 16 residues. Looked up from germline, CDR1 is MDHEN and CDR2 is SYDVKM. The CDR3 protein is CASSPRQGMDNQPQHF. Here the CDR3 DNA reads TGTGCCAGCAGCCCCCGACAGGGGATGGACAATCAGCCCCAGCATTTT.

The V and J genes are TRBV7-2 and TRBJ1-6, with 8 bases identical to TRBD1. CDR1 and CDR2 (germline): SGHTA, FQGNSA. With V trimmed by 4 bases and J by 3 bases, 8 bases remained unmatched. CDR3 size: 17 residues. CDR3 amino acids: CASSSGRGQVYNSPLHF. The DNA for the CDR3 is TGTGCCAGCAGCTCAGGCCGGGGACAGGTCTATAATTCACCCCTCCACTTT.

The genes are TRBV6-5 and TRBJ1-4; D ambiguous. Germline values: CDR1 MNHEY, CDR2 SVGAGI. V was cut by 6 bases and J by 4 bases, with 12 bases left in between. The CDR3 is 14 residues long. CDR3: CASSLDNLNEKLFF. The CDR3 DNA reads as TGTGCCAGCAGCTTAGACAATCTTAATGAAAAACTGTTTTTT.

The chain joins TRBV30 to TRBJ1-2; 10 bases match TRBD1. Looked up from germline, CDR1 is GTSNPN and CDR2 is SVGIG (reference sequence). The CDR3 covers 16 residues. V lost 2 bases, J lost 8 bases, and 14 bases stayed unmatched. As DNA, the CDR3 is TGTGCCTGGAGTCCACCATTCGACAGGGGGCTAGGCGGCTACACCTTC. It yields the protein CAWSPPFDRGLGGYTF.

This rearrangement joins TRBV10-3 to TRBJ2-7, with 7 bases matching TRBD1. CDR1 is ENHRY and CDR2 is SYGVKD in the germline V gene. This CDR3 has 14 amino acids. V dropped 2 bases and J dropped 6; count of bases not matched to a gene: 7. In DNA form, the CDR3 reads TGTGCCATCAGTGAGGGGGGCAGGGGGTTCGAGCAGTACTTC. Protein product: CAISEGGRGFEQYF.

The J gene is TRBJ2-3, the V gene TRBV5-4; 8 bases map to TRBD2. The CDR3 is 16 residues long. Germline V CDR1 and CDR2: SGHNT, YYREEE (reference sequence). Germline trimming cut 6 bases from V and 2 bases from J; bases unmatched to any gene: 11. The CDR3 nucleotides are TGTGCCAGCACCCGTGGAGCGGGGGCCTACACAGATACGCAGTATTTT. It is translated as CASTRGAGAYTDTQYF.

The V and J genes are TRBV27 and TRBJ2-1; the D gene is possibly TRBD1 (6 bases). V was clipped by 4 bases and J by 3 bases, with 16 bases between them. Per the germline V gene, CDR1 is MNHEY and CDR2 is SMNVEV (reference sequence). The CDR3 is made up of 16 amino acids. The CDR3 loop reads CASSWKTGGLYNEQFF. The DNA of the CDR3 is TGTGCCAGCAGTTGGAAGACAGGTGGACTCTACAATGAGCAGTTCTTC.

This clone has more than one count but fewer than ten. This CDR3 is CASNRQAYGYTF. The CDR3 DNA reads as TGTGCCAGCAACCGACAGGCCTATGGCTACACCTTC. The chain links TRBV2 to TRBJ1-2; D perhaps matches TRBD1 (6 bases). Germline loops: CDR1 SNHLY, CDR2 FYNNEI. CDR3 length: 12 amino acids. The germline V and J ends were trimmed by 7 bases and 4 bases, with 10 bases remaining between them. Full variable domain (missing parts from reference TRBV2 and TRBJ1-2): EPEVTQTPSHQVTQMGQEVILRCVPISNHLYFYWYRQILGQKVEFLVSFYNNEISEKSEIFDDQFSVERPDGSNFTLKIRSTKLEDSAMYFCASNRQAYGYTFGSGTRLTVV.

This clone was found a few times. The chain carries TRBV3-1 (or the pseudogene TRBV3-2) and TRBJ2-2; D is possibly TRBD1 (6 bases). Germline V gene data show CDR1 as LGHDT and CDR2 as YNNKEL (reference sequence). Trimming took 2 bases from V and 7 from J, leaving 14 bases between them. The CDR3 sequence is 15 residues long. CDR3 DNA: TGTGCCAGCAGCCAAAATCTACAGGGCGTCGGGGAGCTGTTTTTT. Protein: CASSQNLQGVGELFF.